The rows below give T cell receptor beta chains drawn from one sample of a study of T cell responses to AZD1222 COVID-19 vaccine. Libraries were prepared by immunoSEQ multiplex PCR; TCRdb keeps only in-frame clonotypes and omits some of them. The data contain tens of thousands of clones, over 75% of them singletons. The sample here was peripheral blood, taken 28 days after the second AZD1222 dose. These receptors were obtained from an adult who received the AZD1222 COVID-19 vaccine. CDR3s include the opening cysteine and the closing phenylalanine or tryptophan. The D gene is left open where the match is weak. Clone size appears in some rows only: once, few, many, or a class for an expanded clone.

TRBV4-1	TRBJ1-2	-	-	15	CASSPPGRSDYGYTF	TGCGCCAGCAGCCCCCCCGGCAGGTCTGACTATGGCTACACCTTC
TRBV2	TRBJ1-6	-	-	14	CASSEGARNSPLHF	TGTGCCAGCAGTGAGGGGGCGCGAAATTCACCCCTCCACTTT
TRBV27	TRBJ1-2	-	-	15	CASSLGTPIIYGYTF	TGTGCCAGCAGTTTGGGGACACCGATTATCTATGGCTACACCTTC
TRBV4-1	TRBJ1-1	few	-	18	CASSQDRGSATLNTEAFF	TGCGCCAGCAGCCAAGATCGGGGCAGCGCCACTTTGAACACTGAAGCTTTCTTT
TRBV5-4	TRBJ2-7	-	TRBD1	14	CASRRTGGTYEQYF	TGTGCCAGCAGGAGGACAGGGGGTACTTACGAGCAGTACTTC
TRBV2	TRBJ2-3	-	TRBD2	17	CASRAGVGLVPTDTQYF	TGTGCCAGCAGGGCCGGGGTGGGACTAGTCCCCACAGATACGCAGTATTTT
TRBV4-1	TRBJ1-1	-	-	12	CASSPDGLQAFF	TGCGCCAGCAGCCCGGACGGACTGCAAGCTTTCTTT
TRBV6-5	TRBJ1-5	-	-	13	CASSSKPTQPQHF	TGTGCCAGCAGTTCCAAGCCGACTCAGCCCCAGCATTTT
TRBV19	TRBJ1-1	-	-	14	CASSLGGDYTEAFF	TGTGCCAGTAGTCTCGGGGGTGATTACACTGAAGCTTTCTTT
TRBV6-5	TRBJ1-6	-	TRBD1	15	CASQTGTGGYSPLHF	TGTGCCAGCCAAACCGGGACAGGGGGCTATTCACCCCTCCACTTT
TRBV5-6	TRBJ2-1	-	TRBD2	16	CASSLGLAGPYNEQFF	TGTGCCAGCAGCTTGGGTCTAGCGGGGCCCTACAATGAGCAGTTCTTC
TRBV7-6	TRBJ1-3	-	-	13	CASSLGLGNTIYF	TGTGCCAGCAGCTTAGGTCTAGGAAACACCATATATTTT
TRBV18	TRBJ2-5	-	-	13	CASSRSYGETQYF	TGTGCCAGCTCACGTAGTTACGGAGAGACCCAGTACTTC
TRBV3-1/TRBV3-2	TRBJ1-2	once	-	13	CASSQPTGNGYTF	TGTGCCAGCAGCCAACCTACAGGGAATGGCTACACCTTC
TRBV29-1	TRBJ1-5	-	-	13	CSVMSGFNQPQHF	TGCAGCGTGATGTCAGGGTTCAATCAGCCCCAGCATTTT
TRBV3-1/TRBV3-2	TRBJ2-7	-	TRBD2	16	CASSPYDGGFGYEQYF	TGTGCCAGCAGCCCCTACGACGGGGGGTTTGGGTACGAGCAGTACTTC
TRBV2	TRBJ2-5	-	-	13	CASGAGLQETQYF	TGTGCCAGCGGGGCAGGGCTCCAAGAGACCCAGTACTTC
TRBV18	TRBJ1-1	-	TRBD1	15	CASRALSRGDTEAFF	TGTGCCAGCCGAGCGCTTAGCAGGGGGGATACTGAAGCTTTCTTT
TRBV28	TRBJ1-2	-	-	12	CASMTGNYGYTF	TGTGCCAGCATGACAGGAAACTATGGCTACACCTTC
TRBV2	TRBJ1-1	-	-	13	CASSKSGVTEAFF	TGTGCCAGCAGCAAATCAGGGGTGACTGAAGCTTTCTTT
TRBV6-1	TRBJ2-5	-	TRBD2	18	CASSERTSGGAVIETQYF	TGTGCCAGCAGTGAGCGGACTAGCGGGGGGGCCGTAATAGAGACCCAGTACTTC
TRBV9	TRBJ1-5	-	-	18	CASSVAHDRPYSNQPQHF	TGTGCCAGCAGCGTAGCTCATGATAGGCCTTATAGCAATCAGCCCCAGCATTTT
TRBV2	TRBJ2-7	-	TRBD2	13	CASSGGGSYEQYF	TGTGCCAGCAGCGGGGGGGGATCCTACGAGCAGTACTTC
TRBV4-3	TRBJ2-3	once	TRBD2	17	CASSHGLGGSSTDTQYF	TGCGCCAGCAGCCACGGACTAGGCGGCTCTAGCACAGATACGCAGTATTTT
TRBV19	TRBJ2-1	-	-	15	CASTDGDSRANEQFF	TGTGCCAGTACCGATGGGGACTCACGGGCCAATGAGCAGTTCTTC
TRBV10-3	TRBJ2-3	-	TRBD1	15	CAISDPGQSPDTQYF	TGTGCCATCAGTGACCCGGGACAGTCCCCAGATACGCAGTATTTT
TRBV7-2	TRBJ1-5	-	TRBD1	16	CASSLRGRGDNQPQHF	TGTGCCAGCAGCTTAAGGGGCAGGGGGGATAATCAGCCCCAGCATTTT
TRBV7-8	TRBJ1-4	-	TRBD1	14	CASSLMTGNEKLFF	TGTGCCAGCAGCTTAATGACAGGGAATGAAAAACTGTTTTTT
TRBV30	TRBJ1-5	-	-	13	CAWSVRSNQPQHF	TGTGCCTGGAGTGTACGGTCCAATCAGCCCCAGCATTTT
TRBV27	TRBJ1-6	-	-	15	CASSFGGRYNSPLHF	TGTGCCAGCAGTTTTGGTGGCCGGTATAATTCACCCCTCCACTTT
TRBV11-2	TRBJ1-6	-	-	14	CASSLGGINSPLHF	TGTGCCAGCAGCTTAGGGGGTATTAATTCACCCCTCCACTTT
TRBV3-1/TRBV3-2	TRBJ2-5	-	TRBD2	15	CASRRGLAGGETQYF	TGTGCCAGCAGGCGGGGACTAGCGGGCGGGGAGACCCAGTACTTC
TRBV5-1	TRBJ2-1	once	-	15	CASSLEFSTYNEQFF	TGCGCCAGCAGCTTGGAGTTTTCCACCTACAATGAGCAGTTCTTC
TRBV2	TRBJ1-1	-	-	13	CASSDRGLTEAFF	TGTGCCAGCAGTGACAGGGGTTTGACTGAAGCTTTCTTT
TRBV28	TRBJ1-5	-	-	14	CASSPPYSNQPQHF	TGTGCCAGCAGCCCCCCTTATAGCAATCAGCCCCAGCATTTT
TRBV5-4	TRBJ2-3	-	-	17	CASSRVSSSGGTDTQYF	TGTGCCAGCAGCCGCGTCTCTTCAAGCGGAGGCACAGATACGCAGTATTTT
TRBV9	TRBJ1-3	once	-	15	CASSADSLSGNTIYF	TGTGCCAGCAGCGCCGACTCACTATCTGGAAACACCATATATTTT
TRBV11-2	TRBJ1-2	-	TRBD1	15	CASSTGQGGLWGYTF	TGTGCCAGCAGCACGGGACAGGGAGGGCTATGGGGCTACACCTTC
TRBV6-5	TRBJ1-1	-	-	14	CASSNAQSYTEAFF	TGTGCCAGCAGTAACGCGCAATCCTACACTGAAGCTTTCTTT
TRBV5-4	TRBJ1-6	-	TRBD1	16	CASSRPGQGMGSPLHF	TGTGCCAGCAGCCGCCCGGGACAGGGTATGGGTTCACCCCTCCACTTT
TRBV18	TRBJ2-7	-	TRBD1	15	CASSPETGGRYEQYF	TGTGCCAGCTCACCCGAGACAGGGGGCCGTTACGAGCAGTACTTC
TRBV10-2	TRBJ1-2	-	-	13	CASNMGLGYGYTF	TGCGCCAGCAATATGGGGCTAGGCTATGGCTACACCTTC
TRBV20-1	TRBJ2-5	-	TRBD1	17	CSASQLAWGQGGETQYF	TGCAGTGCTAGTCAATTGGCCTGGGGACAGGGAGGAGAGACCCAGTACTTC
TRBV7-3	TRBJ2-3	-	TRBD2	17	CASSLRGSGGSTDTQYF	TGTGCCAGCAGCCTCCGGGGTAGCGGGGGGAGCACAGATACGCAGTATTTT
TRBV4-3	TRBJ2-2	-	-	14	CASSQEGGTGELFF	TGCGCCAGCAGCCAAGAGGGGGGCACCGGGGAGCTGTTTTTT
TRBV5-8	TRBJ2-3	-	TRBD2	17	CASSSGLAGASTDTQYF	TGTGCCAGCAGCTCGGGACTAGCGGGGGCCAGCACAGATACGCAGTATTTT